This entry concerns a single TCR beta chain. Its matching antigen is unknown. These data come from a study of T cell responses to AZD1222 COVID-19 vaccine. Study results and limitations: Baseline testing showed seropositivity in only a handful of AZD1222 recipients. Unmutated variant regions are reportedly targeted by nearly half of spike-specific TCRs. The peak T cell response came first, and repertoires were sampled only after it. Receipt of two AZD1222 doses was followed by a rise in Spike-specific TCR breadth and depth.

CDR1 is MNHNY and CDR2 is SVGAGI in the germline V gene (reference sequence). Trimming at V came to 5 bases and at J to 6 bases, leaving 10 bases not matched to a gene. The length of the CDR3 is 16 residues. Only in-frame clones appear in the TCRdb table, and some are missing; sequencing was by immunoSEQ multiplex PCR. The sample shows 40,000 to 45,000 clones, 75% to 85% of them seen only once. This receptor was obtained from an adult in good health. This chain links TRBV6-6 with TRBJ2-2, with 9 bases that match TRBD2. Sequenced here: peripheral blood, sampled on day 0 of AZD1222 vaccination. CDR3 nucleotides: TGTGCCAGCAGTCGAGGGGTAGCGGGGGCGGCCGGGGAGCTGTTTTTT. Its protein is CASSRGVAGAAGELFF.